The count of the clone carrying this T cell receptor (beta chain) is one. Its specificity is unknown. V was cut by 8 bases and J by 5 bases, with 15 bases left in between. This CDR3 has 13 residues. CDR1 is SEHNR and CDR2 is FQNEAQ in the germline V gene (reference sequence). Measured with immunoSEQ multiplex PCR; TCRdb has only the in-frame clones, and not every one. The sample contains some 100,000 clones, approximately 87% of which appear only once. Second-dose intervals of approximately 4 or approximately 12 weeks were pooled. The sample comes from a study of T cell responses to AZD1222 COVID-19 vaccine. Findings of the study overall: Seropositive AZD1222 recipients at baseline numbered only five or six. Donors were chiefly white British, with a greater number of females, and clonal diversity was perhaps underestimated. A reported finding is that nearly half of spike-specific TCRs target unmutated variant regions.

The chain joins TRBV7-9 to TRBJ1-1, with D unresolved. The sample here was peripheral blood, taken 28 days after the second AZD1222 dose. This receptor was obtained from an adult who received the AZD1222 COVID-19 vaccine. The CDR3 loop is CASDTPPGTEAFF. The CDR3 DNA is TGTGCCAGCGACACCCCTCCAGGTACTGAAGCTTTCTTT.